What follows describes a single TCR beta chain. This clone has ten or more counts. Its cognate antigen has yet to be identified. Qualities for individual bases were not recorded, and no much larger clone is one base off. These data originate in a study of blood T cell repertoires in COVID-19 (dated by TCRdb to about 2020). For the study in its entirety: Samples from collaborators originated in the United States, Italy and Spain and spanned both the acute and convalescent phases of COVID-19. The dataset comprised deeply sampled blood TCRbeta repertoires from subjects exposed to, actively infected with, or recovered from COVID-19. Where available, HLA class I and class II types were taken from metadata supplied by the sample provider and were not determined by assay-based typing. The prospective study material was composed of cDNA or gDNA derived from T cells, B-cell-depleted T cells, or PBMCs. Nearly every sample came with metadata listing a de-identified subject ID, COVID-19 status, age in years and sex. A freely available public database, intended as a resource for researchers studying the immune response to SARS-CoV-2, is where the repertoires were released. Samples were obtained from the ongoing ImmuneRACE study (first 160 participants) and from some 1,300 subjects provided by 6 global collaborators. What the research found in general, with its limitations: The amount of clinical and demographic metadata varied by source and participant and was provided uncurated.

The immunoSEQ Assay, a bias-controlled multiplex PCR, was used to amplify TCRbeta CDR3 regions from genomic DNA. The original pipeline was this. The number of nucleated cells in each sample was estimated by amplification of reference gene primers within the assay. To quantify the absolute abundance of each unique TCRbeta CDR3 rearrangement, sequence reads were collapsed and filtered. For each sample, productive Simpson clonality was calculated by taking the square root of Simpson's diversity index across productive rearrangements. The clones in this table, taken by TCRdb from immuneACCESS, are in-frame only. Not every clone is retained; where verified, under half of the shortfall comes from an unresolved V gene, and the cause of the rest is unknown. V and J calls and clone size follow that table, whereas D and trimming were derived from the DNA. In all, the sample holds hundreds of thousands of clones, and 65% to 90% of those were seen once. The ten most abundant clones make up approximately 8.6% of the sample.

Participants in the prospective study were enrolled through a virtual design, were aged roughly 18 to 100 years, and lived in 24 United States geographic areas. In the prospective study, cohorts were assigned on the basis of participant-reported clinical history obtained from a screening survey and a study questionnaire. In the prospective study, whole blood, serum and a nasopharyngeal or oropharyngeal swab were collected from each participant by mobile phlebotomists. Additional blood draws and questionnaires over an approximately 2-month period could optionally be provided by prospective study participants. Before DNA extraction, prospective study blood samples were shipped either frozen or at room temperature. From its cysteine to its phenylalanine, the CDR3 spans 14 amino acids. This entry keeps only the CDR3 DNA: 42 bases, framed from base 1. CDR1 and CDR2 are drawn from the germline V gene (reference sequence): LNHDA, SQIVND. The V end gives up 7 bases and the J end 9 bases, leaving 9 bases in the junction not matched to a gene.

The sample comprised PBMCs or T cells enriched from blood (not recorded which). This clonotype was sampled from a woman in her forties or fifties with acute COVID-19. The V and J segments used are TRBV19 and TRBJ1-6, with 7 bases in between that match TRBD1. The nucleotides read TGTGCCAGTACCCTGACAGGGATTGGTTCACCCCTCCACTTT. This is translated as CASTLTGIGSPLHF.